The 19 T cell receptor beta chains in this list originate from one sample, sequenced in a study of blood T cell repertoires in COVID-19. Method: immunoSEQ multiplex PCR; TCRdb's copy keeps in-frame clones and lacks some. This table has approximately 190,000 clones, around 84% appearing once. Sample: peripheral blood. Receptors originate from a young man with active or convalescent COVID-19.

This clone was observed a single time. The genes are TRBV7-6 and TRBJ1-6; possibly TRBD1 for D (6 bases). Germline V CDR1 and CDR2: SGHVS, FNYEAQ. Deletions cut 4 bases from V and 7 bases from J, with 20 bases between. This CDR3 contains 17 residues. CDR3 in DNA: TGTGCCAGCAGCTCCTCCGATCAGACAGGTCGGAATTCACCCCTCCACTTT. As protein: CASSSSDQTGRNSPLHF.

Ten or more counts support this clone. The chain joins TRBV7-9 to TRBJ1-5; 8 positions match TRBD1. The CDR3 is made up of 14 amino acids. Germline assignment: CDR1 SEHNR and CDR2 FQNEAQ (reference sequence). J gave up 6 bases and V 5 bases, and 6 bases lay outside the gene matches. The CDR3 loop is CASSAGTGGQPQHF. The CDR3 DNA follows: TGTGCCAGCAGCGCCGGGACAGGCGGTCAGCCCCAGCATTTT.

V is TRBV5-1 and J is TRBJ1-4; D perhaps matches TRBD1 (5 bases). CDR1 SGHRS and CDR2 YFSETQ come from the germline V gene. The CDR3 spans 14 residues. The ends were cut back, 4 bases at V and 3 bases at J, with 10 bases in the middle. The CDR3 nucleotides are TGCGCCAGCAGCAAGGACACGGCTAATGAAAAACTGTTTTTT. Its translation: CASSKDTANEKLFF.

This chain uses TRBV10-1 with TRBJ2-7, with 10 bases that match TRBD1. The CDR3 contains 14 residues. With V trimmed by 7 bases and J by 2 bases, 5 bases remained unmatched. Looked up from germline, CDR1 is WNHNN and CDR2 is SYGVQD (reference sequence). The CDR3 sequence: CASMEGQGPYEQYF. The CDR3 DNA follows: TGCGCCAGCATGGAGGGACAGGGGCCCTACGAGCAGTACTTC.

This chain uses TRBV3-1 (or the pseudogene TRBV3-2) with TRBJ1-2; D uncertain. The CDR3 covers 12 residues. V was trimmed by 4 bases and J by 4 bases, leaving 7 bases between them. The germline CDR1 and CDR2 sequences are LGHDT and YNNKEL (reference sequence). The DNA for the CDR3 is TGTGCCAGCAGCCGGGAGGGCTATGGCTACACCTTC. This translates into CASSREGYGYTF.

The chain has TRBV27 and TRBJ2-1, with 9 nucleotides matching TRBD1. This CDR3 spans 15 amino acids. After removal of 6 bases from V and 3 bases from J, the junction contained 6 bases not matched to a gene. The germline gives CDR1 MNHEY, CDR2 SMNVEV (reference sequence). The CDR3 region is CASRTTGGNYNEQFF. Written as DNA, the CDR3 is TGTGCCAGCAGAACGACAGGGGGGAACTACAATGAGCAGTTCTTC.

The chain is built from TRBV3-1 (or the pseudogene TRBV3-2) and TRBJ1-4; 9 nucleotides agree with TRBD1. The V gene's germline CDR1 is LGHDT and CDR2 YNNKEL (reference sequence). Germline trimming cut 0 bases from V and 8 bases from J; bases unmatched to any gene: 1. This CDR3 comprises 14 residues. The DNA for the CDR3 is TGTGCCAGCAGCCAAGATGGGACAGGGGAAAAACTGTTTTTT. The encoded protein is CASSQDGTGEKLFF.

This chain uses TRBV19 with TRBJ1-5; unclear D gene. CDR3 length: 13 residues. Trimming shortened V by 6 bases and J by 8 bases, and 14 bases separated the two germline ends. Germline loops: CDR1 LNHDA, CDR2 SQIVND (reference sequence). Here the CDR3 reads CASSRWREEPQHF. The CDR3, as DNA: TGTGCCAGTAGCCGGTGGCGGGAAGAGCCCCAGCATTTT.

The chain links TRBV2 to TRBJ2-3; 12 nucleotides align to TRBD2. Germline CDR1 is SNHLY and CDR2 is FYNNEI. The V segment lost 6 bases and the J segment 2 bases; nucleotides outside the gene matches: 3. The CDR3 totals 15 residues. The CDR3 is CASRGLAGNTDTQYF. CDR3 nucleotides: TGTGCCAGCAGAGGACTAGCGGGAAACACAGATACGCAGTATTTT.

The sample holds many counts of this clone. The CDR3 DNA follows: TGTGCCAGCAGTTCGTATCCGGGACAGGCTGCTTTCTTT. Translating gives CASSSYPGQAAFF. The chain joins TRBV27 to TRBJ1-1; 8 positions match TRBD1. V gave up 4 bases and J gave up 11 bases; unmatched junction bases: 9. This CDR3 is built from 13 residues. Germline V gene sequence: CDR1 MNHEY, CDR2 SMNVEV (reference sequence).

This chain joins TRBV19 and TRBJ1-1; D is ambiguous. The V end lost 3 bases, the J end lost 0 bases, and 5 bases lay between the germline ends. Germline-derived CDR1 and CDR2 are LNHDA and SQIVND (reference sequence). The CDR3 is 13 amino acids. The CDR3: CASSITLNTEAFF. The CDR3 bases are TGTGCCAGTAGTATTACACTGAACACTGAAGCTTTCTTT.

This chain uses TRBV9 with TRBJ2-7, with 8 positions matching TRBD2. Germline CDR1 SGDLS, CDR2 YYNGEE. Losses at the gene ends were 4 bases for V and 6 bases for J; bases not matched to a gene: 9. This CDR3 spans 14 amino acids. This chain's CDR3 is CASSPGGGSPEQYF. The CDR3 DNA reads as TGTGCCAGCAGCCCCGGGGGGGGATCCCCCGAGCAGTACTTC.

The chain carries TRBV9 and TRBJ2-4; no clear D. CDR3 length: 16 residues. CDR1 and CDR2 (germline): SGDLS, YYNGEE. V dropped 0 bases and J dropped 0 bases, with 10 bases sitting between them. The CDR3 loop is CASSVGRPLAKNIQYF. In nucleotides, the CDR3 is TGTGCCAGCAGCGTAGGGAGACCCCTAGCCAAAAACATTCAGTACTTC.

This chain's CDR3 is CASSEWTGNEQYF. The DNA of the CDR3 is TGCGCCAGCAGTGAGTGGACAGGGAACGAGCAGTACTTC. The J gene is TRBJ2-7, the V gene TRBV10-2, with 8 bases identical to TRBD1. With 1 base clipped from V and 5 bases from J, the junction kept 1 base outside the gene matches. Looked up from germline, CDR1 is WSHSY and CDR2 is SAAADI. This CDR3 comprises 13 residues.

V gene TRBV5-1 combines with J gene TRBJ2-3; 11 bases line up with TRBD2. V shed 3 bases, J shed 2 bases, and the junction held 5 bases outside the gene matches. The CDR3 consists of 16 residues. The germline gives CDR1 SGHRS, CDR2 YFSETQ. The CDR3 DNA follows: TGCGCCAGCAGCTCAGGGACTAGCGGACTCACAGATACGCAGTATTTT. Protein: CASSSGTSGLTDTQYF.

The rearrangement uses TRBV2 and TRBJ1-1; 7 bases match TRBD1. The CDR3 is made up of 14 amino acids. CDR1 is SNHLY and CDR2 is FYNNEI in the germline V gene. V shed 6 bases, J shed 0 bases, and the junction held 4 bases outside the gene matches. CDR3 sequence reads: CASSAGQLNTEAFF. CDR3 DNA sequence: TGTGCCAGCAGCGCGGGACAGTTGAACACTGAAGCTTTCTTT.

The table lists this clone with a count of one. The CDR3 bases are TGTGCCAGCAGTTCCTGGGGGGACGGTCAGCCCCAGCATTTT. It is translated as CASSSWGDGQPQHF. This chain uses TRBV6-2 or TRBV6-3 with TRBJ1-5; a weak D match, TRBD1 (5 bases). This CDR3 is 14 amino acids long. Germline V CDR1 and CDR2: MNHEY, SVGEGT. V lost 4 bases and J lost 6, with 13 bases in between.

This rearrangement joins TRBV5-6 to TRBJ2-1; 9 bases agree with TRBD2. This CDR3 contains 18 residues. The V and J ends lost 4 bases and 0 bases, in that order; junction bases with no gene match: 11. Germline V lookup: CDR1 SGHDT, CDR2 YYEEEE. The CDR3 loop is CASSPTGTSRSSYNEQFF. CDR3 DNA sequence: TGTGCCAGCAGCCCGACGGGGACTAGCAGAAGCTCCTACAATGAGCAGTTCTTC.

V and J are TRBV28 and TRBJ1-1; D not certain. V lost 4 bases and J 4 bases, leaving 10 bases between the germline ends. The V gene's germline CDR1 is MDHEN and CDR2 SYDVKM. CDR3 length equals 13 residues. CDR3: CASSYPTSTEAFF. CDR3 DNA sequence: TGTGCCAGCAGTTATCCGACAAGCACTGAAGCTTTCTTT.